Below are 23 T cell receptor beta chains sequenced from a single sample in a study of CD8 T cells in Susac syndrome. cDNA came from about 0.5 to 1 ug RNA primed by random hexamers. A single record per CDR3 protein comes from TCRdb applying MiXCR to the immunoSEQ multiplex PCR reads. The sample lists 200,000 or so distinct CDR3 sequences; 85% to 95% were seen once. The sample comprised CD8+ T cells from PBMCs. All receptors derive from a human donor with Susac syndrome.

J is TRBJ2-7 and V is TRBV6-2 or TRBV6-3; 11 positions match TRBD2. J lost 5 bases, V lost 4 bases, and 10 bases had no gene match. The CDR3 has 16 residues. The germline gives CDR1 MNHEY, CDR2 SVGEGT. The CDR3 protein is CASSSQLAGDRNEQYF. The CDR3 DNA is TGTGCCAGCAGTTCACAACTAGCGGGAGATAGGAACGAGCAGTACTTC.

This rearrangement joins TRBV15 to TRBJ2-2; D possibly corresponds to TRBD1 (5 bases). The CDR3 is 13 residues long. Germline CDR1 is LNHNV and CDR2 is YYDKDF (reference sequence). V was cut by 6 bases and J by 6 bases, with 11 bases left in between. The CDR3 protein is CATSPLTAGELFF. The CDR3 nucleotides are TGTGCCACCAGTCCGCTGACAGCCGGGGAGCTGTTTTTT.

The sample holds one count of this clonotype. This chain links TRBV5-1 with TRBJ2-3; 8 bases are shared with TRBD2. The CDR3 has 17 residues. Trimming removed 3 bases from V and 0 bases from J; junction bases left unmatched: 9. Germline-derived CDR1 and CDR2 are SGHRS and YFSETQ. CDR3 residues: CASSWDGLAGSTDTQYF. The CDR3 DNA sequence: TGCGCCAGCAGCTGGGACGGATTAGCGGGGAGCACAGATACGCAGTATTTT.

CDR3 residues: CASSPHRNEQFF. CDR3 in DNA: TGTGCCAGCAGCCCGCATCGCAATGAGCAGTTCTTC. This chain connects TRBV7-9 to TRBJ2-1; no firm D call. The CDR3 extends over 12 amino acids. The V end was cut by 5 bases, the J end by 6 bases, with 8 bases between. Germline CDR1 is SEHNR and CDR2 is FQNEAQ (reference sequence).

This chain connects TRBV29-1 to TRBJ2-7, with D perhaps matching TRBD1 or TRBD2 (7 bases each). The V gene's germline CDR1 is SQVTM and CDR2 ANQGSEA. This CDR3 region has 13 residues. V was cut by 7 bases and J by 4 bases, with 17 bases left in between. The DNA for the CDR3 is TGCAGCGCCCGGGGAGGGGGCGTATACGAGCAGTACTTC. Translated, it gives CSARGGGVYEQYF.

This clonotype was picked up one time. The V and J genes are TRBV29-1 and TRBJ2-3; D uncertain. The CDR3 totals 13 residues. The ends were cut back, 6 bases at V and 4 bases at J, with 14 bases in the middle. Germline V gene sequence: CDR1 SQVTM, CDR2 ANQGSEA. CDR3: CSVGKTRADTQYF. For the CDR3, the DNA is TGCAGCGTAGGGAAGACACGGGCAGATACGCAGTATTTT.

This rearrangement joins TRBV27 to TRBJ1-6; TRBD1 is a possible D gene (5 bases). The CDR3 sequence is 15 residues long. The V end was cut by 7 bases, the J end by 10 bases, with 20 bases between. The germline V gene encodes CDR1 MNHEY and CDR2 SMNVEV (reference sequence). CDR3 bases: TGTGCCAGCACTATTAGCAGGGAAGGGGTATCACCCCTCCACTTT. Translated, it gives CASTISREGVSPLHF.

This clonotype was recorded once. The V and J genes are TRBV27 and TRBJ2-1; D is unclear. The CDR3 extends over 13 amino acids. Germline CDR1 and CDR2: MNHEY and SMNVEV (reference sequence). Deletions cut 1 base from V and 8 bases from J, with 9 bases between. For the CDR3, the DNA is TGTGCCAGCAGTTTATTTTCAAGGGATGAGCAGTTCTTC. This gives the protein CASSLFSRDEQFF.

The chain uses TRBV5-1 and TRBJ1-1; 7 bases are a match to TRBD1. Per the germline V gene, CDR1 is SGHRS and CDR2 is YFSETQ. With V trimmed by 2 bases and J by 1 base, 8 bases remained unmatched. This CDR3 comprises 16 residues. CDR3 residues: CASSFRDSRTNTEAFF. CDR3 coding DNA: TGCGCCAGCAGCTTCCGGGACAGCCGGACGAACACTGAAGCTTTCTTT.

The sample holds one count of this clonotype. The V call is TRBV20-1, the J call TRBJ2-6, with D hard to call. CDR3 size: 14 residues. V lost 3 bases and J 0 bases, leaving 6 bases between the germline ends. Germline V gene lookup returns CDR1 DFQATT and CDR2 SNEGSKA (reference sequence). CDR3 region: CSASATSGANVLTF. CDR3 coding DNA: TGCAGTGCTAGTGCTACCTCTGGGGCCAACGTCCTGACTTTC.

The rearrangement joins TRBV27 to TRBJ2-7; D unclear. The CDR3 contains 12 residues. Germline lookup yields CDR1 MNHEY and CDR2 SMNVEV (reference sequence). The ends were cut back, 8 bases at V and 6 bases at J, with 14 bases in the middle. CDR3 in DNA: TGTGCCAGCGGTTCTACGAATCTCGAGCAGTACTTC. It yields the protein CASGSTNLEQYF.

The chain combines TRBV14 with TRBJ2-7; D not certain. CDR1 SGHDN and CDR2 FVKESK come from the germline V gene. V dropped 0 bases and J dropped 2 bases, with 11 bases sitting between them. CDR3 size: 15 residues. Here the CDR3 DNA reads TGTGCCAGCAGCCAAGATAGCCCGGCGACCTACGAGCAGTACTTC. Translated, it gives CASSQDSPATYEQYF.

In nucleotides, the CDR3 is TGTGCCACCAGCAGTGAAGGGAACACTGAAGCTTTCTTT. It yields the protein CATSSEGNTEAFF. The genes are TRBV15 and TRBJ1-1; D remains ambiguous. Trimming pared 3 bases from V and 1 base from J, leaving 6 bases between. Germline-derived CDR1 and CDR2 are LNHNV and YYDKDF (reference sequence). This CDR3 contains 13 residues.

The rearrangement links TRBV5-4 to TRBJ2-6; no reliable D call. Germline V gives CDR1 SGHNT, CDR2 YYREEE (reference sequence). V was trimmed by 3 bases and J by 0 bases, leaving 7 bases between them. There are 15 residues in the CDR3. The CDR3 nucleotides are TGTGCCAGCAGCTCAAAGTACTCTGGGGCCAACGTCCTGACTTTC. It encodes CASSSKYSGANVLTF.

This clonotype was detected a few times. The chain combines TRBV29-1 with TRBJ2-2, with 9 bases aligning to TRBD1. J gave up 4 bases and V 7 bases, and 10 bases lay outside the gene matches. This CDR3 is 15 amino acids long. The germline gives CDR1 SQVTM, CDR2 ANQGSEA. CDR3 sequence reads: CSATGQGGVTGELFF. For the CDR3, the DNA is TGCAGCGCTACGGGACAGGGAGGGGTCACCGGGGAGCTGTTTTTT.

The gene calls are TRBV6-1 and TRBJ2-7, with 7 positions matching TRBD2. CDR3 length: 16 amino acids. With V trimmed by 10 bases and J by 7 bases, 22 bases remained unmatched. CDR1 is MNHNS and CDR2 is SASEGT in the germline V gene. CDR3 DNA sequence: TGTGCCACCTCAAACACCCCATTTAGCGGGTTCTCGGAGCAGTACTTC. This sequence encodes CATSNTPFSGFSEQYF.

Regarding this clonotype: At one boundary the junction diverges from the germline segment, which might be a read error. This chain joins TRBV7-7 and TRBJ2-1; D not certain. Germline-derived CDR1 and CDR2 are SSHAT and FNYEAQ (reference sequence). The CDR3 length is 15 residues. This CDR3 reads CASSSSRDTYNEQFF. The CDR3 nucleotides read TGTGCTAGCAGCTCAAGCAGAGACACCTACAATGAGCAGTTCTTC.

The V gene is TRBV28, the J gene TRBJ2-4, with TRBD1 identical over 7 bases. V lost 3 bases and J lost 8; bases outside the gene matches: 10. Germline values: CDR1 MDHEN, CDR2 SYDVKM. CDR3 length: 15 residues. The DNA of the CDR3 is TGTGCCAGCAGTTTCCGCTCGGACAGGTTGGACATTCAGTACTTC. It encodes CASSFRSDRLDIQYF.

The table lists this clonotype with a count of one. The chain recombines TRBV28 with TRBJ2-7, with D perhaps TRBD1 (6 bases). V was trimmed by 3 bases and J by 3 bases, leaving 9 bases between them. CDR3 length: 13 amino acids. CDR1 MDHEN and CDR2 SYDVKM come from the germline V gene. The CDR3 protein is CASSLDSIYEQYF. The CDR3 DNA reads TGTGCCAGCAGTTTGGACAGCATCTACGAGCAGTACTTC.

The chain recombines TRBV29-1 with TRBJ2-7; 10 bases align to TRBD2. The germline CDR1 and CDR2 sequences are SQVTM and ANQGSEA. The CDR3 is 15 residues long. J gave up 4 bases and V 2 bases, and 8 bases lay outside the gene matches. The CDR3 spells CSVEWASGSEYEQYF. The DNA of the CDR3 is TGCAGCGTTGAATGGGCTAGCGGGAGCGAATACGAGCAGTACTTC.

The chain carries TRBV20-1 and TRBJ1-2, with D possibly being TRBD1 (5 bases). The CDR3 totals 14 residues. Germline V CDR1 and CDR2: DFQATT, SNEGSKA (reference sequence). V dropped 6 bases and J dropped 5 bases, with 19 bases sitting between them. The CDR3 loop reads CSASTSQGPYGYTF. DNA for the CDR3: TGCAGTGCCTCTACCTCGCAGGGACCATATGGCTACACCTTC.

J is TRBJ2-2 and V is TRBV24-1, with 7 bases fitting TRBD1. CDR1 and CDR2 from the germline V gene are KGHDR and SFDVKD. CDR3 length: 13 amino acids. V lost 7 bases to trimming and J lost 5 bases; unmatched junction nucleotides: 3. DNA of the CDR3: TGTGCCACCAGCCTGACAGGGACCGGGGAGCTGTTTTTT. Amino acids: CATSLTGTGELFF.

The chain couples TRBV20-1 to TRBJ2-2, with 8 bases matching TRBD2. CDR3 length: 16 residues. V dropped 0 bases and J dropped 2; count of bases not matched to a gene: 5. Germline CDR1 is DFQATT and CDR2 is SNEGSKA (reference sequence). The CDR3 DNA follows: TGCAGTGCTAGAGATGGCGGGGGGAAAAACACCGGGGAGCTGTTTTTT. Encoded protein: CSARDGGGKNTGELFF.